These 12 T cell receptor beta chains originate from one sample sequenced in a study of blood T cell repertoires in COVID-19 (dated by TCRdb to 2018 to 2021). The receptor library was made with the immunoSEQ multiplex PCR assay. In TCRdb, the immuneACCESS table is reduced to in-frame sequences with V and J assigned. These tables do not hold every clone; where another copy was compared, an unresolved V gene accounts for under half, and the others remain unexplained. The sample yields around 250,000 clones; 86% were counted once. Jointly, the top ten make up 1.5% to 2% of the sample. Sequencing was done on a sample of peripheral blood. The receptors stem from a woman between 55 and 75 years old who had recovered from COVID-19.

This sequence joins TRBV7-2 and TRBJ1-6, with unresolved D. This CDR3 comprises 13 residues. Germline loops: CDR1 SGHTA, CDR2 FQGNSA. Trimming took 4 bases from V and 8 from J, leaving 9 bases between them. CDR3 region: CASSSLRDSPLHF. For the CDR3, the DNA is TGTGCCAGCAGCTCCCTCCGGGATTCACCCCTCCACTTT.

The rearrangement joins TRBV6-4 to TRBJ2-1; 8 bases are shared with TRBD1. The CDR3 runs to 13 residues. In germline, CDR1 is MRHNA, CDR2 SNTAGT. V lost 4 bases and J lost 6; bases outside the gene matches: 2. CDR3 in DNA: TGTGCCAGCAGTGCGACAGGGGTCAATGAGCAGTTCTTC. This codes for CASSATGVNEQFF.

The chain links TRBV18 to TRBJ2-3; TRBD1 agrees at 7 bases. CDR3 size: 15 residues. Germline CDR1 and CDR2: KGHSH and LQKENI. J lost 0 bases, V lost 2 bases, and 2 bases had no gene match. The CDR3 region has the DNA TGTGCCAGCTCACCAACGACAGGGAGCACAGATACGCAGTATTTT. It specifies CASSPTTGSTDTQYF.

This CDR3 is CASSLDAPTSGAEAFF. In nucleotides, the CDR3 is TGCGCCAGCAGCTTGGACGCTCCGACAAGTGGCGCTGAAGCTTTCTTT. The J gene is TRBJ1-1, the V gene TRBV5-1, with no clear D. Per the germline V gene, CDR1 is SGHRS and CDR2 is YFSETQ. The CDR3 contains 16 residues. The V end was cut by 0 bases, the J end by 6 bases, with 18 bases between.

V and J are TRBV9 and TRBJ2-1, with 10 nucleotides matching TRBD2. Germline assignment: CDR1 SGDLS and CDR2 YYNGEE. The CDR3 is made up of 12 amino acids. After removal of 2 bases from V and 13 bases from J, the junction contained 3 bases not matched to a gene. CDR3 coding DNA: TGTGCCAGCAGCGTCCTAGCGGGGGTACAGTTCTTC. It yields the protein CASSVLAGVQFF.

The chain links TRBV11-3 to TRBJ2-3, with D tentatively TRBD2 (6 bases). V lost 3 bases, J lost 0 bases, and 10 bases lay in between. CDR3 length equals 15 residues. Germline values: CDR1 SGHNT, CDR2 YENEEA. The DNA for the CDR3 is TGTGCCAGCAGCTTGAGGCGGGGAAGCACAGATACGCAGTATTTT. This codes for CASSLRRGSTDTQYF. Full variable domain (missing parts from reference TRBV11-3 and TRBJ2-3): EAGVVQSPRYKIIEKKQPVAFWCNPISGHNTLYWYLQNLGQGPELLIRYENEEAVDDSQLPKDRFSAERLKGVDSTLKIQPAELGDSAVYLCASSLRRGSTDTQYFGPGTRLTVL.

The V gene is TRBV5-6, the J gene TRBJ2-7, with TRBD1 as a possible D gene (5 bases). Germline V gene data show CDR1 as SGHDT and CDR2 as YYEEEE. The CDR3 sequence is 16 residues long. Trimming pared 2 bases from V and 0 bases from J, leaving 15 bases between. CDR3 sequence: CASSFSGLGRSYEQYF. For the CDR3, the DNA is TGTGCCAGCAGCTTTTCCGGCTTGGGGCGCTCCTACGAGCAGTACTTC.

This clone was seen a single time. The J gene is TRBJ2-7, the V gene TRBV9, with 8 bases aligning to TRBD1. The V gene's germline CDR1 is SGDLS and CDR2 YYNGEE. The CDR3 runs 14 residues. Germline trimming cut 3 bases from V and 3 bases from J; bases unmatched to any gene: 5. This CDR3 is CASSAQGASYEQYF. Here the CDR3 DNA reads TGTGCCAGCAGCGCGCAGGGGGCGAGCTACGAGCAGTACTTC.

This clone occurred a few times. The chain uses TRBV19 and TRBJ1-4, with D unclear. The germline V and J ends were trimmed by 6 bases and 11 bases, with 7 bases remaining between them. This CDR3 contains 10 residues. CDR1 is LNHDA and CDR2 is SQIVND in the germline V gene (reference sequence). The CDR3: CASRDTKLFF. The CDR3 nucleotides read TGTGCCAGTAGAGACACTAAACTGTTTTTT.

CDR3 in amino acids: CASKGDRSSGANVLTF. CDR3 DNA sequence: TGTGCCAGTAAAGGGGATCGTAGCTCTGGGGCCAACGTCCTGACTTTC. The chain links TRBV19 to TRBJ2-6, with D perhaps matching TRBD1 (5 bases). CDR3 size: 16 residues. V was pared by 7 bases and J by 0 bases, with 13 bases between. Germline V gene lookup returns CDR1 LNHDA and CDR2 SQIVND (reference sequence).

The chain employs TRBV6-6 and TRBJ1-2; D unclear. From germline, CDR1 is MNHNY and CDR2 SVGAGI (reference sequence). Deletions cut 3 bases from V and 4 bases from J, with 12 bases between. The CDR3 is 14 amino acids. The CDR3 region has the DNA TGTGCCAGCAGTTATTCGGATGGAGCCTATGGCTACACCTTC. Its protein product is CASSYSDGAYGYTF.

V gene TRBV7-2 combines with J gene TRBJ2-2; TRBD1 aligns across 7 bases. Germline V gene data show CDR1 as SGHTA and CDR2 as FQGNSA. CDR3 length: 15 residues. Germline trimming cut 8 bases from V and 3 bases from J; bases unmatched to any gene: 9. The CDR3 DNA follows: TGTGCCAGCCCAATCTGGGACAGATACACCGGGGAGCTGTTTTTT. Protein product: CASPIWDRYTGELFF. Together with reference TRBV7-2 and TRBJ2-2, the CDR3 gives the full variable domain: GAGVSQSPSNKVTEKGKDVELRCDPISGHTALYWYRQSLGQGLEFLIYFQGNSAPDKSGLPSDRFSAERTGGSVSTLTIQRTQQEDSAVYLCASPIWDRYTGELFFGEGSRLTVL.